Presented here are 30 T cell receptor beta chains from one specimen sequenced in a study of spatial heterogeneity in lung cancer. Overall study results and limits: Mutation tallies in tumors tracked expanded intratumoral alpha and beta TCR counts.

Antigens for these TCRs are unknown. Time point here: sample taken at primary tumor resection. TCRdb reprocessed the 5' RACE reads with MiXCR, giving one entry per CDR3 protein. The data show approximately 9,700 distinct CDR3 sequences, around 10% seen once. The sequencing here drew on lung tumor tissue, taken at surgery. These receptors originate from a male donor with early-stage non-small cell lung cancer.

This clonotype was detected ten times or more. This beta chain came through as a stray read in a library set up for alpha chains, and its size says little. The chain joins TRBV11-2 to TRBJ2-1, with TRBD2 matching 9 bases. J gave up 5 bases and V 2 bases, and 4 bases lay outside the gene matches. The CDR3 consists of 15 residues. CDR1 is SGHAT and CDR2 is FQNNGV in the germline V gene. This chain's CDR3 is CASSLWGGRDNEQFF. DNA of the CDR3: TGTGCCAGCAGCTTATGGGGCGGGAGGGACAATGAGCAGTTCTTC.

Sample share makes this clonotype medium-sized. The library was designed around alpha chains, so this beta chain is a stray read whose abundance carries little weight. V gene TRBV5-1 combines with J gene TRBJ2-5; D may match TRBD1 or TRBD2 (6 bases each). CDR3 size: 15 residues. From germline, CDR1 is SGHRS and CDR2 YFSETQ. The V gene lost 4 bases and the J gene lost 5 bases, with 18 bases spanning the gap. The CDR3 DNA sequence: TGCGCCAGCAGCCCGACCGGAGGGGGTCAGGAGACCCAGTACTTC. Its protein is CASSPTGGGQETQYF.

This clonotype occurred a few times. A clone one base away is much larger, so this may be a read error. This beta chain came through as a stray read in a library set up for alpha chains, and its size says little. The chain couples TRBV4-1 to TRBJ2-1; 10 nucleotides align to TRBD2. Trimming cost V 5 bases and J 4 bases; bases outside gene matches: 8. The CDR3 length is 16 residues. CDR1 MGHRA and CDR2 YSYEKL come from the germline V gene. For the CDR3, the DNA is TGCGCCAGCAGCGAAGTCGGGACTAGCGTGTACAATGAGCAGTTCTTC. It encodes CASSEVGTSVYNEQFF.

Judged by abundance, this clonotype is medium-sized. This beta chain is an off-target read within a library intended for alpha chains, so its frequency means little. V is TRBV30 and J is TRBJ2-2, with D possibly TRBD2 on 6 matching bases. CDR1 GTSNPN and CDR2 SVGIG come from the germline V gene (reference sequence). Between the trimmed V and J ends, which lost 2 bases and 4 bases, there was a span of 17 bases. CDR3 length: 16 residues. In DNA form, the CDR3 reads TGTGCCTGGAGTCTCTCGCCCGGGGGAGCCACCGGGGAGCTGTTTTTT. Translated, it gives CAWSLSPGGATGELFF.

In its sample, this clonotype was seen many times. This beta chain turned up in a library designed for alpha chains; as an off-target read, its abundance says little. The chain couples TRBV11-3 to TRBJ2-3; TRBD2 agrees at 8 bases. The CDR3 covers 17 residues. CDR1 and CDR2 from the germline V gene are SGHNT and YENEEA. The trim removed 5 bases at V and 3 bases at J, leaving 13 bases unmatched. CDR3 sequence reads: CASSPQVGTGGTDTQYF. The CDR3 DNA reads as TGTGCCAGCAGCCCCCAGGTGGGGACGGGAGGGACAGATACGCAGTATTTT.

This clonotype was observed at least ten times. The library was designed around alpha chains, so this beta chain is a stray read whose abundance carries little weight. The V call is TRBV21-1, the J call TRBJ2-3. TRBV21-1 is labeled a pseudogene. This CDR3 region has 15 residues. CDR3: CASSKERRPTDTQYF. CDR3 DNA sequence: TGTGCCAGCAGCAAAGAGCGGAGACCCACAGATACGCAGTATTTT.

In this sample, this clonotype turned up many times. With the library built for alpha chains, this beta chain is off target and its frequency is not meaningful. CDR3 loop: CASSARLAGANEQFF. CDR3 bases: TGTGCCAGCAGTGCCAGACTAGCGGGAGCCAATGAGCAGTTCTTC. The chain uses TRBV6-6 and TRBJ2-1; 12 nucleotides align to TRBD2. The CDR3 runs 15 residues. Germline CDR1 is MNHNY and CDR2 is SVGAGI (reference sequence). V dropped 5 bases and J dropped 6; count of bases not matched to a gene: 5.

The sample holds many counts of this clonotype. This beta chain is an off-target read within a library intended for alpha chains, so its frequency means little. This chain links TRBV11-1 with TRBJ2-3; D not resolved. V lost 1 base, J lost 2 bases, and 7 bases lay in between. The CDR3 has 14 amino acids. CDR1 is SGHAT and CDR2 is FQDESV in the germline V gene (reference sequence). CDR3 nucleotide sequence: TGTGCCAGCAGCTTAGAGCTATCCACAGATACGCAGTATTTT. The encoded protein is CASSLELSTDTQYF.

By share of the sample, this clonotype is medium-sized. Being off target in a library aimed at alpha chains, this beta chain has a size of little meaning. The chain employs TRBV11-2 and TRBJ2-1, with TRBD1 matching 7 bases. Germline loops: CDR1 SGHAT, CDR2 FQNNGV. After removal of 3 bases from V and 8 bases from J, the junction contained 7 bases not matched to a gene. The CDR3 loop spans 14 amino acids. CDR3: CASSLGQFSDEQFF. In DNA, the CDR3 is TGTGCCAGCAGCTTGGGACAGTTTTCGGATGAGCAGTTCTTC.

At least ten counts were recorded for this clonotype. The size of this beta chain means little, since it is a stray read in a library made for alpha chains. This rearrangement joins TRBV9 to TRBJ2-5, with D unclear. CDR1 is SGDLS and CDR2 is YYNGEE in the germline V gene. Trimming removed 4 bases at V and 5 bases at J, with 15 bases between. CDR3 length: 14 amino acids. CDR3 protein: CASSSRTGAETQYF. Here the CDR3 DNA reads TGTGCCAGCAGCTCCCGGACGGGTGCGGAGACCCAGTACTTC. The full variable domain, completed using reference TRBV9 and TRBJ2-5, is DSGVTQTPKHLITATGQRVTLRCSPRSGDLSVYWYQQSLDQGLQFLIQYYNGEERAKGNILERFSAQQFPDLHSELNLSSLELGDSALYFCASSSRTGAETQYFGPGTRLLVL.

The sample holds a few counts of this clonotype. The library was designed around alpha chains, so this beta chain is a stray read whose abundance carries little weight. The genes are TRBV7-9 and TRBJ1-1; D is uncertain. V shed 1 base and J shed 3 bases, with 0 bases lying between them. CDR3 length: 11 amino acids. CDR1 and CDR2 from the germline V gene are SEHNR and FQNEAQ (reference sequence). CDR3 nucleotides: TGTGCCAGCAGCTTAGACACTGAAGCTTTCTTT. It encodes CASSLDTEAFF.

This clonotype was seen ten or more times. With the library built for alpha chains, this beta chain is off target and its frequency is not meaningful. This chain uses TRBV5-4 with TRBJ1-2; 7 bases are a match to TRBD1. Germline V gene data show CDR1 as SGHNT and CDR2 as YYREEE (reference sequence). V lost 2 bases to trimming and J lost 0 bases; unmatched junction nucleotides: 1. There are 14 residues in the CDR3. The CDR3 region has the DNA TGTGCCAGCAGCTTAGACAGGGCTAACTATGGCTACACCTTC. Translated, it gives CASSLDRANYGYTF.

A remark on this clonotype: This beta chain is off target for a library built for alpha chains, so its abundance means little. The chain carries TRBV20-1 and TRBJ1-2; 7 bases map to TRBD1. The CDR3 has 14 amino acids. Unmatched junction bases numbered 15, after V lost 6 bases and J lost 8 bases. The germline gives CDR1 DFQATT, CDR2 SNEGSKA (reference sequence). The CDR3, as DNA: TGCAGTGCACCCCCCGGGACAGTGGCTGGCGGCTACACCTTC. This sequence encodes CSAPPGTVAGGYTF.

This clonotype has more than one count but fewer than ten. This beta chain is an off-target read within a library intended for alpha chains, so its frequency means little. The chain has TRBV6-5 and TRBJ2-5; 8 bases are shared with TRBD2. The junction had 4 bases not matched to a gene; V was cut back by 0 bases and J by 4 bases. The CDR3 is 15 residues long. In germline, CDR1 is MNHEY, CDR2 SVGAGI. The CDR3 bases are TGTGCCAGCAGTTACTCTGCGGGAGGCGGAGAGACCCAGTACTTC. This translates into CASSYSAGGGETQYF.

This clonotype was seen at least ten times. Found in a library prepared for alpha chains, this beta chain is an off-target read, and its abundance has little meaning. In DNA, the CDR3 is TGTGCCAGCAGCTTAGGTCCGTCAGTCGCCGAGCAGTACTTC. This translates into CASSLGPSVAEQYF. V is TRBV7-6 and J is TRBJ2-7; D is uncertain. CDR3 size: 14 residues. V shed 1 base and J shed 6 bases, with 13 bases lying between them. Germline loops: CDR1 SGHVS, CDR2 FNYEAQ.

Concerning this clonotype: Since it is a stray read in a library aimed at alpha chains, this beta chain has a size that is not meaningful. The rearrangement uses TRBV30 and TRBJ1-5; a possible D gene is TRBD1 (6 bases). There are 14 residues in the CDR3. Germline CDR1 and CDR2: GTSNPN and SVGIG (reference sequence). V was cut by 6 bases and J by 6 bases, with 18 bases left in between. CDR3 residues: CACRSGGAGQPQHF. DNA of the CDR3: TGTGCCTGCCGTTCGGGGGGGGCAGGTCAGCCCCAGCATTTT.

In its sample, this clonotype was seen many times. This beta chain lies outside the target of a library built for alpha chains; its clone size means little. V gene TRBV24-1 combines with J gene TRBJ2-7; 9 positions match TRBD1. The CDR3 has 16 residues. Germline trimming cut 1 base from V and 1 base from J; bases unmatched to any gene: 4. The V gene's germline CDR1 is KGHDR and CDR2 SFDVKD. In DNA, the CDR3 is TGTGCCACCAGTGATTTTACAGGGGGCCTATCCTACGAGCAGTACTTC. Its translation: CATSDFTGGLSYEQYF.

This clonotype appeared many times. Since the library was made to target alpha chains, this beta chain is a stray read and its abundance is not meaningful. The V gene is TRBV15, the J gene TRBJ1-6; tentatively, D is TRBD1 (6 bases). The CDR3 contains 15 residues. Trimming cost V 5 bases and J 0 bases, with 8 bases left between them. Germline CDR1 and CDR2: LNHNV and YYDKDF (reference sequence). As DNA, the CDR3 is TGTGCCACCAGCGCGGACAGCTCCTATAATTCACCCCTCCACTTT. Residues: CATSADSSYNSPLHF.

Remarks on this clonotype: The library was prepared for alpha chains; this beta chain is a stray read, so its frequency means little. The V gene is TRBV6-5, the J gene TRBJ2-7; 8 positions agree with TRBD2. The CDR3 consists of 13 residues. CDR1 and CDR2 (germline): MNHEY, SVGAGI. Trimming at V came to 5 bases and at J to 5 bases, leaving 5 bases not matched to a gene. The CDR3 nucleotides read TGTGCCAGCAGTACCGGGACTAGAAACGAGCAGTACTTC. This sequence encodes CASSTGTRNEQYF.

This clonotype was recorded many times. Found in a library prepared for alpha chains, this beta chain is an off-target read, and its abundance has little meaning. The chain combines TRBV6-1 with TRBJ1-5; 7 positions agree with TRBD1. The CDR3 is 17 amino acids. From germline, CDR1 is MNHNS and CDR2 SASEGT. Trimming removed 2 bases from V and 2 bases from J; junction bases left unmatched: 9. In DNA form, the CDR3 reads TGTGCCAGCAGTGAAAGACGACAGGGACCTGGCAATCAGCCCCAGCATTTT. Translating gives CASSERRQGPGNQPQHF.

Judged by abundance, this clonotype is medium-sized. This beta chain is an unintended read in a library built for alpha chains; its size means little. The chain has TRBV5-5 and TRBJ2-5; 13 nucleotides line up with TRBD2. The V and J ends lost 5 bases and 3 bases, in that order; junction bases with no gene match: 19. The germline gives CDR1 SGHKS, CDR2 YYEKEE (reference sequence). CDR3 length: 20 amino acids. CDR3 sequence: CASRALAGGPKSLAEETQYF. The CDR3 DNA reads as TGTGCCAGCAGGGCACTAGCGGGAGGGCCGAAGTCATTAGCTGAAGAGACCCAGTACTTC.

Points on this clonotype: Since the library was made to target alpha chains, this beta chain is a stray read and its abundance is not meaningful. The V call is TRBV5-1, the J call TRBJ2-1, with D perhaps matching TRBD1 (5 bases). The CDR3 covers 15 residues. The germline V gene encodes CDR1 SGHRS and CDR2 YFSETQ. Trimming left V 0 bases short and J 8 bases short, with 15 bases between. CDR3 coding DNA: TGCGCCAGCAGCTTGGAAAGCAGGGATATCGATGAGCAGTTCTTC. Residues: CASSLESRDIDEQFF.

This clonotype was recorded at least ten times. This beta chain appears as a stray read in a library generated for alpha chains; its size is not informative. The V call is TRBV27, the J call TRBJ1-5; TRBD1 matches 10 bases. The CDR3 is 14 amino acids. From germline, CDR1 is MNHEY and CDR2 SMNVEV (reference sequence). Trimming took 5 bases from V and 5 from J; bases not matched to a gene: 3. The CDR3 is CASSRGTGDQPQHF. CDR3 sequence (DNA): TGTGCCAGCAGTCGTGGGACAGGGGATCAGCCCCAGCATTTT.

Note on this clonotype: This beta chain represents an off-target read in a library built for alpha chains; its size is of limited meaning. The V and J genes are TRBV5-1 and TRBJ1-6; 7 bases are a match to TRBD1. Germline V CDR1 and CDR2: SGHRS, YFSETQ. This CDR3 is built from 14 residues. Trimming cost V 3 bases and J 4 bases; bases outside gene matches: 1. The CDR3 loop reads CASSWGQYNSPLHF. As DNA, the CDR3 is TGCGCCAGCAGCTGGGGACAGTATAATTCACCCCTCCACTTT. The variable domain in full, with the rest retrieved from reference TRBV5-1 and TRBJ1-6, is KAGVTQTPRYLIKTRGQQVTLSCSPISGHRSVSWYQQTPGQGLQFLFEYFSETQRNKGNFPGRFSGRQFSNSRSEMNVSTLELGDSALYLCASSWGQYNSPLHFGNGTRLTVT.

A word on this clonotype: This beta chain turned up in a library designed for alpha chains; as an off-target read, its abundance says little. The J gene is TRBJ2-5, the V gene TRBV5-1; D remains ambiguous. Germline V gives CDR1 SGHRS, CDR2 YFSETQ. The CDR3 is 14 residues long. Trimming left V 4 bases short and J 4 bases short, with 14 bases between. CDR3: CASSPWAGGETQYF. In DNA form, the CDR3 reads TGCGCCAGCAGCCCCTGGGCCGGTGGAGAGACCCAGTACTTC.

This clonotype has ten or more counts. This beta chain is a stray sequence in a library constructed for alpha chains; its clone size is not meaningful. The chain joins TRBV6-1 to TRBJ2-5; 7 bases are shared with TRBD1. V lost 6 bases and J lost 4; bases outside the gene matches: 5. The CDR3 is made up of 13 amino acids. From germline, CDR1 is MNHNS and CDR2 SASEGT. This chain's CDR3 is CASRQGQRETQYF. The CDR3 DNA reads TGTGCCAGCAGGCAGGGACAGAGAGAGACCCAGTACTTC.

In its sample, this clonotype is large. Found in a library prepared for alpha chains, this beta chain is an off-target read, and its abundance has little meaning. The CDR3 loop is CSARPGTSPSNEQFF. The DNA of the CDR3 is TGCAGTGCTAGACCCGGGACTAGCCCGTCCAATGAGCAGTTCTTC. The rearrangement joins TRBV20-1 to TRBJ2-1; 9 bases map to TRBD2. V dropped 2 bases and J dropped 6; count of bases not matched to a gene: 8. There are 15 residues in the CDR3. The germline CDR1 and CDR2 sequences are DFQATT and SNEGSKA (reference sequence).

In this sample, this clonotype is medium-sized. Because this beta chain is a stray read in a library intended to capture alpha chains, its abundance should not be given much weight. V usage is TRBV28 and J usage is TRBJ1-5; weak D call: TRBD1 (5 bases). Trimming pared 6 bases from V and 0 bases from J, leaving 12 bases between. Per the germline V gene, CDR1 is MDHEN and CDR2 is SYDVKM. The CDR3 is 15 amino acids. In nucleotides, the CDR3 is TGTGCCAGCAGCCCGGGACCGTATAGCAATCAGCCCCAGCATTTT. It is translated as CASSPGPYSNQPQHF.

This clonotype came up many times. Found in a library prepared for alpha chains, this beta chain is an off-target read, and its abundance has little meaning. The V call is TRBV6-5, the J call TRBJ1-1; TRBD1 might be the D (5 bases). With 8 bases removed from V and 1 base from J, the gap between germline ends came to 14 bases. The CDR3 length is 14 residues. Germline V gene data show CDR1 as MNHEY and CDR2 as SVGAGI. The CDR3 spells CASHKGARNTEAFF. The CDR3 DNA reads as TGTGCCAGCCACAAAGGGGCCCGGAACACTGAAGCTTTCTTT.

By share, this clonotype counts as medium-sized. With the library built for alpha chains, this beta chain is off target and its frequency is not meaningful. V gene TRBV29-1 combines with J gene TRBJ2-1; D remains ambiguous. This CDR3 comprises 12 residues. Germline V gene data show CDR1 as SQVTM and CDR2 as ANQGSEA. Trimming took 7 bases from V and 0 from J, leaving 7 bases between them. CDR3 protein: CSGQISYNEQFF. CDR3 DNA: TGCAGCGGGCAGATCTCCTACAATGAGCAGTTCTTC.